This record looks at one TCR beta chain sequence and its context. This entry comes from a study of blood T cell repertoires in COVID-19. Study-wide background: The United States, Italy and Spain were the sources of the acute and convalescent COVID-19 samples. PBMCs, B-cell-depleted T cells, or T cells provided the cDNA or gDNA that made up the material.

TCRdb's table, derived via immunoSEQ multiplex PCR, lists solely in-frame clones and lacks some. This sample has approximately 440,000 clones, with about nine tenths found just once. V lost 8 bases and J lost 4, with 14 bases in between. This CDR3 region has 13 residues. CDR1 is SEHNR, CDR2 FQNEAQ, per germline (reference sequence). Enrolment of Seattle patients took place during active infection, and they were followed longitudinally. Sequenced: peripheral blood. This sequence joins TRBV7-9 and TRBJ1-1; D remains unclear. The clonotype comes from a woman in her fifties or sixties with COVID-19, enrolled during active disease. CDR3 DNA: TGTGCCAGCCTAGCGGGATCGGGCACTGAAGCTTTCTTT. Protein product: CASLAGSGTEAFF. The full variable domain, with the rest looked up from reference TRBV7-9 and TRBJ1-1, is DTGVSQNPRHKITKRGQNVTFRCDPISEHNRLYWYRQTLGQGPEFLTYFQNEAQLEKSRLLSDRFSAERPKGSFSTLEIQRTEQGDSAMYLCASLAGSGTEAFFGQGTRLTVV.